Sequencing of this T cell receptor beta chain was carried out in a study of lymphopenia after photon versus proton radiotherapy. CDR1 is MNHNY, CDR2 SVGAGI, per germline (reference sequence). J was trimmed by 9 bases and V by 0 bases; bases with no gene match: 9. The CDR3 is 15 residues long. Using immunoSEQ multiplex PCR, the repertoire was profiled, and TCRdb retains in-frame clones only, with some absent. The sample lists some 25,000 clones; 87% were seen once. This clone showed up just a few times. The rearrangement joins TRBV6-6 to TRBJ2-7; 9 bases fit TRBD1. This material consisted of peripheral blood, taken from a patient treated with photon-based radiotherapy. This sequence was found in a man aged 50 to 60 with gastric cancer. The CDR3 reads CASSYSGQGLTTQYF. In nucleotides, the CDR3 is TGTGCCAGCAGTTACTCGGGACAGGGTCTTACTACGCAGTACTTC.